The 3 T cell receptor beta chains in this list originate from one sample, sequenced in a study of T cell responses to AZD1222 COVID-19 vaccine (dated by TCRdb to the early 2020s). This sample's time point label indicates: baseline before first vaccination. The library was prepared using the immunoSEQ multiplex PCR assay. Sourced from immuneACCESS, this table was stored by TCRdb with only in-frame sequences that have V and J called. A share of the clones is absent; for the studies checked, an unresolved V gene accounts for under half, and the remainder has no known explanation. The sample profile shows around 130,000 clones; 80% to 90% of them were found once. The ten largest clones represent approximately 1.6% of the sample. The sequencing used peripheral blood, collected on day 0 of AZD1222 vaccination. The receptors come from an adult in good health.

V is TRBV14 and J is TRBJ2-2; D is unclear. V was pared by 0 bases and J by 4 bases, with 6 bases between. This CDR3 contains 14 residues. The germline gives CDR1 SGHDN, CDR2 FVKESK. The CDR3 is CASSQDPGTGELFF. CDR3 nucleotides: TGTGCCAGCAGCCAAGATCCTGGCACCGGGGAGCTGTTTTTT.

This clone was detected only once. One junction end does not reproduce the germline sequence, and a read error may be involved. The J gene is TRBJ2-4, the V gene TRBV3-1 (or the pseudogene TRBV3-2), with D tentatively TRBD2 (6 bases). This CDR3 region has 13 residues. Germline CDR1 reads LGHDT; CDR2 reads YNNKEL (reference sequence). CDR3 sequence reads: CASSQDTGVVRNF. The CDR3 DNA reads TGTGCCAGCAGCCAAGATACGGGGGTCGTGAGGAACTTC.

This sequence joins TRBV6-5 and TRBJ1-1; weak D call: TRBD1 (6 bases). Trimming removed 8 bases from V and 8 bases from J, with 12 bases in between. The germline V gene has CDR1 MNHEY and CDR2 SVGAGI. CDR3 length equals 11 residues. The CDR3 DNA sequence: TGTGCCAGCGGTCTGGGGGGCGAAGCTTTCTTT. Translated: CASGLGGEAFF.